This is a list of T cell receptor beta chains from one sample in a study of cytomegalovirus exposure and HLA in healthy donors. Profiling relied on immunoSEQ multiplex PCR, and the TCRdb table lists in-frame clones only, not all of them. The sample shows approximately 67,000 clones, more than 80% of them seen only once. The sequenced sample consisted of PBMCs. Receptors originate from a woman between 25 and 40 years old in good health and CMV-seropositive. The CDR3 runs from the conserved cysteine through the conserved F or W. D genes are given only for firm matches. The size field is filled for only some rows; it gives once, few, many or a size class.

j_call clone_size d_call cdr3_length v_call cdr3_nt cdr3_aa
TRBJ1-1 - TRBD1 14 TRBV28 TGTGCCAGCAGGCTCGGGACAGGGGTTTCTGAAGCTTTCTTT CASRLGTGVSEAFF
TRBJ2-4 - TRBD2 17 TRBV4-2 TGTGCCAGCAGCCCCGGGACTAGCGGATGGGACAAAAACATTCAGTACTTC CASSPGTSGWDKNIQYF
TRBJ1-6 - TRBD1 14 TRBV2 TGTGCCAGAATTTCCGGACAGGGTAATTCACCCCTCCACTTT CARISGQGNSPLHF
TRBJ2-7 once TRBD1 17 TRBV14 TGTGCCAGCAGCCAACCTTCCAGGGACAGGGGGCATTGGGAGCAGTACTTC CASSQPSRDRGHWEQYF
TRBJ2-1 - TRBD2 17 TRBV10-3 TGTGCCATCAGTGAGGGACTAGCGGGGCCCTCCTACAATGAGCAGTTCTTC CAISEGLAGPSYNEQFF
TRBJ1-1 - TRBD1 14 TRBV27 TGTGCCAGCAGTACCCATTTCAGGGGGACTGAAGCTTTCTTT CASSTHFRGTEAFF
TRBJ2-3 - - 11 TRBV20-1 TGCAGTGCTCGTTTCACAGATACGCAGTATTTT CSARFTDTQYF
TRBJ2-3 - TRBD2 16 TRBV11-2 TGTGCCAGCAGCGCGGGACTAGCGGGACTCGCAGATACGCAGTATTTT CASSAGLAGLADTQYF
TRBJ2-1 - - 12 TRBV27 TGTGCCAGCAGTTCCCCCAGTAATGAGCAGTTCTTC CASSSPSNEQFF
TRBJ1-1 - - 13 TRBV6-6 TGTGCCAGCTTCCGGGGTGTGAACACTGAAGCTTTCTTT CASFRGVNTEAFF
TRBJ2-1 few TRBD2 14 TRBV4-2 TGTGCCAGCACGGGACTAGACTCCTACAATGAGCAGTTCTTC CASTGLDSYNEQFF
TRBJ2-1 - - 18 TRBV9 TGTGCCAGCAGCGTAGAGGGTACAGGGAAGGGCTCCTACAATGAGCAGTTCTTC CASSVEGTGKGSYNEQFF
TRBJ2-1 - - 16 TRBV11-2 TGTGCCAGCAGCTTATCTGCCAGGGAAGCCTACAATGAGCAGTTCTTC CASSLSAREAYNEQFF
TRBJ2-7 - TRBD1 14 TRBV7-9 TGTGCCAGCCGCGAGACAGGGGGGGCCTACGAGCAGTACTTC CASRETGGAYEQYF
TRBJ2-7 - - 12 TRBV4-2 TGTGCCAGCAGTTTTAGCGGCTACGAGCAGTACTTC CASSFSGYEQYF
TRBJ2-1 - TRBD2 15 TRBV5-1 TGCGCCAGCAGCCCGGGACTAGCGGACTACAATGAGCAGTTCTTC CASSPGLADYNEQFF
TRBJ2-1 - TRBD2 15 TRBV9 TGTGCCAGCAGCGTAGCAGGACTAGCGAGCGATGAGCAGTTCTTC CASSVAGLASDEQFF
TRBJ2-3 - - 12 TRBV6-1 TGTGCCAGCAGTGAGTACACAGATACGCAGTATTTT CASSEYTDTQYF
TRBJ2-2 - TRBD2 16 TRBV7-8 TGTGCCAGCAGCTTAGAAGCGGGAGTTTCCACCGGGGAGCTGTTTTTT CASSLEAGVSTGELFF
TRBJ2-1 - TRBD2 15 TRBV12-5 TGTGCTAGTGGGATATGGACTAGCGGGACTGGTGAGCAGTTCTTC CASGIWTSGTGEQFF
TRBJ2-1 - TRBD1 16 TRBV5-5 TGTGCCAGCAGCAGCCGGGGACAGGGGTCCCTTGATGAGCAGTTCTTC CASSSRGQGSLDEQFF
TRBJ2-7 - - 12 TRBV7-2 TGTGCCAGCAGCTATACAGGTCGCGAGCAGTACTTC CASSYTGREQYF
TRBJ2-7 - - 13 TRBV5-1 TGCGCCAGCAGCTCCGGACAGTTAGACGAGCAGTACTTC CASSSGQLDEQYF
TRBJ2-1 once - 14 TRBV27 TGTGCCAGCAGTTGGTCGAGCTCCTACAATGAGCAGTTCTTC CASSWSSSYNEQFF
TRBJ1-2 - - 13 TRBV5-1 TGCGCCAGCAGCTCGGGAACTAACTATGGCTACACCTTC CASSSGTNYGYTF
TRBJ2-5 - TRBD2 14 TRBV7-2 TGTGCCAGCAGCTTTAGCGGGCCACAAGAGACCCAGTACTTC CASSFSGPQETQYF
TRBJ1-5 once TRBD1 16 TRBV4-1 TGCGCCAGCAGACCTGAGGGGGCAATCGGTTATCAGCCCCAGCATTTT CASRPEGAIGYQPQHF
TRBJ1-1 - - 18 TRBV18 TGTGCCAGCTCACCCTTACGGCTCGTAGGGGATGAAAACACTGAAGCTTTCTTT CASSPLRLVGDENTEAFF
TRBJ2-7 - TRBD2 15 TRBV10-3 TGTGCCATCAGTGACGTTAGCGGGAGTGGCTACGAGCAGTACTTC CAISDVSGSGYEQYF
TRBJ2-1 - TRBD1 15 TRBV9 TGTGCCAGCAGCCCGGGACAGGGGAGGTTTTATGAGCAGTTCTTC CASSPGQGRFYEQFF
TRBJ1-1 once TRBD1 16 TRBV28 TGTGCCAGTAGCAGGGGGCTCTGGGGCTTGAACACTGAAGCTTTCTTT CASSRGLWGLNTEAFF
TRBJ2-5 - - 19 TRBV5-4 TGTGCCAGCAGCTTACTTGCCCTAGCCGGGTCCCCCCTTTACGAGACCCAGTACTTC CASSLLALAGSPLYETQYF
TRBJ2-7 - TRBD2 14 TRBV28 TGTGCCAGCAGACGACTAGCGGGAGGCTACGAGCAGTACTTC CASRRLAGGYEQYF
TRBJ2-1 - - 17 TRBV12-2 TGTGCAAGTCGCTTAGCGTTAGGGCTAGCGGGAATTCCGAAGCAGTTCTTC CASRLALGLAGIPKQFF
TRBJ2-5 few - 18 TRBV14 TGTGCCAGCAGCCAAGAGAGGACGGCGGGAAGTAGACAAGAGACCCAGTACTTC CASSQERTAGSRQETQYF
TRBJ2-2 - - 13 TRBV11-2 TGTGCCAGCAGCTTCTGGGAGTCCGGGGAGCTGTTTTTT CASSFWESGELFF
TRBJ2-1 few TRBD2 14 TRBV28 TGTGCCAGCAGTTACCAGCGGGAGTCAGATGAGCAGTTCTTC CASSYQRESDEQFF
TRBJ2-7 - - 11 TRBV29-1 TGCAGCGTTCAGGGGACCTACGAGCAGTACTTC CSVQGTYEQYF
TRBJ2-3 - TRBD2 15 TRBV7-9 TGTGCCAGCAGCTTTCTAGCGGGAGCATATGATACGCAGTATTTT CASSFLAGAYDTQYF
TRBJ2-7 - - 15 TRBV19 TGTGCCAGTAGTGACTCTAGGGGCGGCTCCTACGAGCAGTACTTC CASSDSRGGSYEQYF
TRBJ2-1 once TRBD2 16 TRBV7-8 TGTGCCAGCAGCTTAGTTCCGACCGGACTAGCTGCTGAGCAGTTCTTC CASSLVPTGLAAEQFF
TRBJ1-1 - - 11 TRBV6-5 TGTGCCAGCATTAGGGGAACTGAAGCTTTCTTT CASIRGTEAFF
TRBJ2-1 - TRBD2 17 TRBV5-4 TGTGCCAGCAGCTTGGGGACTAGCGGGAGGAGTCACAATGAGCAGTTCTTC CASSLGTSGRSHNEQFF